Sequencing of this TCR beta chain was carried out in a study of blood T cell repertoires in COVID-19. The overall study: Researchers got acute and convalescent COVID-19 samples from the United States, Italy and Spain.

Authors' analysis steps: Amplification with reference gene primers provided the estimates of nucleated cell counts. Only in-frame clones appear in the TCRdb table, and some are missing; sequencing was by immunoSEQ multiplex PCR. V and J calls and clone size are copied from that table; D and trimming were computed from the DNA. The profile covers 100,000 to 150,000 clones, with approximately 81% appearing a single time and 6% taken by the ten largest. Per the germline V gene, CDR1 is MNHEY and CDR2 is SVGAGI. The length of the CDR3 is 15 residues. J was trimmed by 0 bases and V by 8 bases; bases with no gene match: 9.

The chain combines TRBV6-5 with TRBJ2-7, with 8 bases fitting TRBD1. The source is an elderly man with COVID-19, enrolled during active disease. Sequencing was carried out using peripheral blood. This chain's CDR3 is CASGPQGAVSYEQYF. The CDR3 nucleotides read TGTGCCAGCGGACCTCAGGGGGCAGTCTCCTACGAGCAGTACTTC.